This TCR beta chain emerged from a study of T cell repertoires in cytomegalovirus infection. Study in general: A matching HLA type, together with CMV infection, was signaled by public TCR beta signatures. Study-wide findings and caveats: Dominant in the ex vivo response were TCR beta clonotypes restricted by HLA-C and specific for CMV.

TCRdb re-analysed the reads in MiXCR, keeping a single row per CDR3 protein. Found here are approximately 280,000 distinct CDR3 sequences, less than 25% of them singletons; the top ten hold around 20%. In regard to this clonotype: What it binds is not known.

This CDR3 region has 14 residues. Deletions cut 1 base from V and 8 bases from J, with 12 bases between. The sequenced sample was cultured PBMCs, obtained from culture after CMV antigen stimulation. The chain joins TRBV12-3 or TRBV12-4 to TRBJ2-1; possibly TRBD1 for D (5 bases). This TCR was recovered from a human donor in good health (CMV status not recorded). Some clones in this sample may be carry-over from other donors' samples. In DNA, the CDR3 is TGTGCCAGCAGTTTAGAACCCCCAGGGCATGAGCAGTTCTTC. Translating gives CASSLEPPGHEQFF.